The 12 T cell receptor beta chains reported below all come from one sample, sequenced in a study of blood T cell repertoires in COVID-19. This table comes from immunoSEQ multiplex PCR, and its TCRdb copy is limited to in-frame clones, with some not included. Here the sample spans over 250,000 clones, 87% being singletons. Sequencing was carried out using PBMCs or T cells enriched from blood (not recorded which). Receptor source: a woman aged 18 to 35 who had recovered from COVID-19.

This clone is a singleton in its sample. CDR3 region: CSVTGGAGNTEAFF. CDR3 DNA sequence: TGCAGCGTGACAGGGGGCGCAGGTAACACTGAAGCTTTCTTT. J is TRBJ1-1 and V is TRBV29-1; 10 nucleotides line up with TRBD1. There are 14 residues in the CDR3. Losses at the gene ends were 6 bases for V and 2 bases for J; bases not matched to a gene: 6. The germline V gene encodes CDR1 SQVTM and CDR2 ANQGSEA. Looking up the rest from reference TRBV29-1 and TRBJ1-1 gives the full variable domain: SAVISQKPSRDICQRGTSLTIQCQVDSQVTMMFWYRQQPGQSLTLIATANQGSEATYESGFVIDKFPISRPNLTFSTLTVSNMSPEDSSIYLCSVTGGAGNTEAFFGQGTRLTVV.

The chain uses TRBV28 and TRBJ1-1, with a possible D match to TRBD1 (6 bases). Trimming took 5 bases from V and 0 from J, leaving 10 bases between them. The germline gives CDR1 MDHEN, CDR2 SYDVKM. The CDR3 is 14 amino acids. In DNA, the CDR3 is TGTGCCAGCAGTAATAGACAGGTGAACACTGAAGCTTTCTTT. Translation gives CASSNRQVNTEAFF.

The chain joins TRBV5-4 to TRBJ2-6; 9 bases are shared with TRBD1. Germline loops: CDR1 SGHNT, CDR2 YYREEE (reference sequence). V lost 4 bases and J lost 0; bases outside the gene matches: 11. CDR3 length: 19 amino acids. This chain's CDR3 is CASSPAGTGHVSGANVLTF. CDR3 nucleotide sequence: TGTGCCAGCAGCCCGGCCGGGACAGGGCACGTCTCTGGGGCCAACGTCCTGACTTTC.

V is TRBV6-5 and J is TRBJ1-6; D is undetermined. CDR3 length: 15 amino acids. Germline values: CDR1 MNHEY, CDR2 SVGAGI. V shed 6 bases and J shed 0 bases, with 9 bases lying between them. In nucleotides, the CDR3 is TGTGCCAGCAGGGGTCCTAGCTCCTATAATTCACCCCTCCACTTT. Protein product: CASRGPSSYNSPLHF.

This clone was counted only a few times. V is TRBV14 and J is TRBJ2-7; 7 bases fit TRBD1. This CDR3 has 12 amino acids. V gave up 7 bases and J gave up 6 bases; unmatched junction bases: 6. Germline CDR1 reads SGHDN; CDR2 reads FVKESK. This CDR3 is CASTRGRIEQYF. CDR3 DNA: TGTGCCAGCACCAGGGGGAGAATCGAGCAGTACTTC. Based on the CDR3 plus reference TRBV14 and TRBJ2-7, the full variable domain is EAGVTQFPSHSVIEKGQTVTLRCDPISGHDNLYWYRRVMGKEIKFLLHFVKESKQDESGMPNNRFLAERTGGTYSTLKVQPAELEDSGVYFCASTRGRIEQYFGPGTRLTVT.

This rearrangement joins TRBV6-5 to TRBJ1-1; D ambiguous. Germline lookup yields CDR1 MNHEY and CDR2 SVGAGI. The CDR3 is 14 residues long. V gave up 0 bases and J gave up 5 bases, with 10 bases separating them. The CDR3 coding sequence is TGTGCCAGCAGTTACTCCGGGGTTGGGACTGAAGCTTTCTTT. It is translated as CASSYSGVGTEAFF.

CDR3 amino acids: CASTQTGGTQYF. In nucleotides, the CDR3 is TGTGCCAGCACCCAAACGGGGGGTACGCAGTATTTT. The chain combines TRBV6-5 with TRBJ2-3, with 7 bases aligning to TRBD2. CDR1 is MNHEY and CDR2 is SVGAGI in the germline V gene. The V and J ends lost 7 bases and 8 bases, in that order; junction bases with no gene match: 6. CDR3 length: 12 amino acids.

The chain carries TRBV9 and TRBJ1-3; perhaps TRBD1 as D (6 bases). CDR1 is SGDLS, CDR2 YYNGEE, per germline. This CDR3 spans 17 amino acids. V lost 0 bases to trimming and J lost 2 bases, with 15 bases between them. CDR3 sequence: CASSVAPQGRTGNTIYF. The CDR3 nucleotides are TGTGCCAGCAGCGTAGCCCCACAGGGAAGGACTGGAAACACCATATATTTT.

This chain joins TRBV7-9 and TRBJ2-1, with TRBD1 identical over 12 bases. This CDR3 region has 17 residues. Trimming removed 4 bases from V and 6 bases from J; junction bases left unmatched: 10. CDR1 and CDR2 (germline): SEHNR, FQNEAQ (reference sequence). CDR3 coding DNA: TGTGCCAGCAGCTCAATGCCGGGACAGGGGGCTTTCAATGAGCAGTTCTTC. Amino acid sequence: CASSSMPGQGAFNEQFF.

The CDR3 is CASQTRPSGGYTF. As DNA, the CDR3 is TGTGCCTCCCAAACGCGGCCCTCGGGTGGCTACACCTTC. This chain joins TRBV30 and TRBJ1-2, with unresolved D. The germline gives CDR1 GTSNPN, CDR2 SVGIG (reference sequence). V was pared by 7 bases and J by 7 bases, with 19 bases between. CDR3 length equals 13 residues.

The chain links TRBV5-1 to TRBJ1-3; D unresolved. The CDR3 has 15 amino acids. The germline V gene has CDR1 SGHRS and CDR2 YFSETQ. Trimming took off 4 bases at V and 0 bases at J, with 11 bases between the two ends. CDR3 sequence (DNA): TGCGCCAGCAGCCCTACAGCTCACTCTGGAAACACCATATATTTT. Protein product: CASSPTAHSGNTIYF. Drawing the rest from reference TRBV5-1 and TRBJ1-3, the complete variable domain is KAGVTQTPRYLIKTRGQQVTLSCSPISGHRSVSWYQQTPGQGLQFLFEYFSETQRNKGNFPGRFSGRQFSNSRSEMNVSTLELGDSALYLCASSPTAHSGNTIYFGEGSWLTVV.

The chain joins TRBV30 to TRBJ1-6; perhaps TRBD1 as D (5 bases). Trimming shortened V by 2 bases and J by 7 bases, and 12 bases separated the two germline ends. The CDR3 is made up of 14 amino acids. The germline V gene has CDR1 GTSNPN and CDR2 SVGIG (reference sequence). The CDR3 loop is CAWSRGLSNSPLHF. In nucleotides, the CDR3 is TGTGCCTGGAGTCGGGGACTGAGCAATTCACCCCTCCACTTT.